This record covers a single TCR beta chain. As yet, its antigen is unknown. Profiled with immunoSEQ multiplex PCR; TCRdb holds only in-frame clones, not every one. Here the sample spans 27,000 or so clones, about two thirds being singletons. Time point of the sample: cycle 4 day 1 (C4D1), after less than 7 weeks of nivolumab. Relapses following autologous stem cell transplantation were seen in all patients, with brentuximab vedotin exposure varying. This specimen belongs to a study of PD-1 blockade in classical Hodgkin lymphoma. Broader study findings: What caused the repertoire differences, perhaps disease activity or prior therapy, remains undefined.

Germline CDR1 reads LGHNA; CDR2 reads YSLEER. V gave up 0 bases and J gave up 7 bases, with 12 bases separating them. CDR3 length equals 14 residues. Sequenced material: peripheral blood mononuclear cells (PBMCs), taken before the fourth cycle of nivolumab. The gene calls are TRBV4-3 and TRBJ1-2; D remains unclear. This receptor was obtained from a human donor with classical Hodgkin lymphoma. The CDR3 loop reads CASSQDPTIGGYTF. The CDR3 DNA reads as TGCGCCAGCAGCCAAGACCCCACCATAGGTGGCTACACCTTC.